The 28 T cell receptor beta chains given below trace back to one sample, sequenced in a study of beta chain features in type 1 diabetes. Reverse transcription of all isolated RNA meant that expressed TCRB transcripts were sequenced. Data came from immunoSEQ multiplex PCR; TCRdb stores just in-frame clones and leaves some out. Counted here are approximately 300,000 clones, about 10% occurring once; the ten biggest clones make up about 0.014%. The sample was naive CD4+ T cells from blood. The receptors originated from a woman in her 30s in good health.

This clone was found a few times. V is TRBV7-3 and J is TRBJ2-3; D remains unclear. CDR1 is SGHTA, CDR2 FQGTGA, per germline. V gave up 4 bases and J gave up 5 bases, with 7 bases separating them. The CDR3 is 12 amino acids. In nucleotides, the CDR3 is TGTGCCAGCAGCTCAGAACGAGATACGCAGTATTTT. This translates into CASSSERDTQYF.

This clone was seen a few times. This rearrangement joins TRBV7-3 to TRBJ2-3, with TRBD2 matching over 15 bases. Trimming cost V 0 bases and J 6 bases; bases outside gene matches: 4. CDR1 is SGHTA, CDR2 FQGTGA, per germline. CDR3 length: 17 residues. CDR3 sequence: CASSLTGLAGGEDTQYF. The CDR3 DNA follows: TGTGCCAGCAGCTTAACAGGACTAGCGGGAGGGGAGGATACGCAGTATTTT.

This clone turned up a few times. Other nucleotide sequences from this sample produce the same CDR3. This chain links TRBV9 with TRBJ2-3; no definite D call. Looked up from germline, CDR1 is SGDLS and CDR2 is YYNGEE. The V and J ends lost 0 bases and 0 bases respectively, with 8 bases between them. This CDR3 is built from 15 residues. The CDR3 sequence is CASSVVTTSTDTQYF. CDR3 DNA: TGTGCCAGCAGCGTAGTTACTACCAGCACAGATACGCAGTATTTT.

This clone was picked up a small number of times. J is TRBJ2-7 and V is TRBV27, with 7 bases that match TRBD2. The length of the CDR3 is 14 residues. CDR1 and CDR2 (germline): MNHEY, SMNVEV (reference sequence). The V segment lost 2 bases and the J segment 3 bases; nucleotides outside the gene matches: 4. The CDR3 loop is CASSLLAEVYEQYF. The CDR3 region has the DNA TGTGCCAGCAGTTTACTAGCGGAGGTCTACGAGCAGTACTTC.

This clone has only a few counts. The rearrangement uses TRBV5-1 and TRBJ2-1; weak D call: TRBD2 (6 bases). Between the trimmed V and J ends, which lost 5 bases and 5 bases, there was a span of 20 bases. This CDR3 is 16 amino acids long. The germline V gene encodes CDR1 SGHRS and CDR2 YFSETQ. The CDR3 here is CASSPTNGGRNNEQFF. CDR3 nucleotides: TGCGCCAGCAGTCCTACTAACGGGGGTCGCAACAATGAGCAGTTCTTC.

This clone was seen only a few times. In nucleotides, the CDR3 is TGTGCCAGCAGTGGACTAGCGGGAAGAGATACGCAGTATTTT. Protein sequence: CASSGLAGRDTQYF. The chain carries TRBV2 and TRBJ2-3; 11 bases line up with TRBD2. Per the germline V gene, CDR1 is SNHLY and CDR2 is FYNNEI. Trimming removed 4 bases from V and 5 bases from J; junction bases left unmatched: 2. The CDR3 is 14 amino acids.

This clone was picked up a small number of times. The chain is built from TRBV9 and TRBJ2-1, with 10 bases lining up with TRBD2. Germline-derived CDR1 and CDR2 are SGDLS and YYNGEE. The CDR3 loop spans 17 amino acids. V shed 0 bases and J 8 bases; nucleotides not matched to a gene: 11. The CDR3 spells CASSVAGSGRPSDEQFF. The CDR3 nucleotides are TGTGCCAGCAGCGTAGCGGGTAGCGGGAGGCCTTCGGATGAGCAGTTCTTC.

This chain connects TRBV15 to TRBJ2-3, with TRBD2 as a possible D gene (5 bases). With 2 bases removed from V and 10 bases from J, the gap between germline ends came to 13 bases. The length of the CDR3 is 13 residues. Germline CDR1 and CDR2: LNHNV and YYDKDF (reference sequence). This CDR3 is CATSRSEEQAQYF. The DNA for the CDR3 is TGTGCCACCAGCAGATCGGAGGAGCAAGCGCAGTATTTT.

This chain uses TRBV2 with TRBJ1-5, with TRBD1 identical over 7 bases. The CDR3 has 15 amino acids. V dropped 5 bases and J dropped 7; count of bases not matched to a gene: 11. The germline V gene has CDR1 SNHLY and CDR2 FYNNEI. The CDR3 sequence: CASSQRQGARQPQHF. DNA for the CDR3: TGTGCCAGCAGTCAAAGACAGGGAGCGAGGCAGCCCCAGCATTTT.

This clone was counted only a few times. The chain carries TRBV18 and TRBJ2-1, with 10 bases fitting TRBD1. The V segment lost 6 bases and the J segment 9 bases; nucleotides outside the gene matches: 5. The germline gives CDR1 KGHSH, CDR2 LQKENI. The length of the CDR3 is 13 residues. CDR3 nucleotides: TGTGCCAGCTCGCTGGGACAGGGGATTGAGCAGTTCTTC. It yields the protein CASSLGQGIEQFF.

This clone was seen a few times. The chain joins TRBV5-6 to TRBJ2-1, with 8 bases lining up with TRBD2. The CDR3 is 15 amino acids. The germline V gene has CDR1 SGHDT and CDR2 YYEEEE. With 5 bases clipped from V and 6 bases from J, the junction kept 10 bases outside the gene matches. In nucleotides, the CDR3 is TGTGCCAGCAGAAAGGGGACTAGGTCCGGCAATGAGCAGTTCTTC. Protein: CASRKGTRSGNEQFF. Filled out from reference TRBV5-6 and TRBJ2-1, the complete variable domain reads DAGVTQSPTHLIKTRGQQVTLRCSPKSGHDTVSWYQQALGQGPQFIFQYYEEEERQRGNFPDRFSGHQFPNYSSELNVNALLLGDSALYLCASRKGTRSGNEQFFGPGTRLTVL.

This clone was seen a few times. This rearrangement joins TRBV18 to TRBJ2-1, with 10 positions matching TRBD2. Germline V gene data show CDR1 as KGHSH and CDR2 as LQKENI. The CDR3 consists of 16 residues. Losses at the gene ends were 4 bases for V and 5 bases for J; bases not matched to a gene: 8. CDR3 loop: CASSRQLAGSDNEQFF. The DNA of the CDR3 is TGTGCCAGCTCACGACAACTAGCGGGATCCGACAATGAGCAGTTCTTC.

The V call is TRBV6-5, the J call TRBJ1-2; no clear D. CDR3 length: 13 amino acids. Germline V gene data show CDR1 as MNHEY and CDR2 as SVGAGI. The ends were cut back, 2 bases at V and 8 bases at J, with 12 bases in the middle. DNA of the CDR3: TGTGCCAGCAGTTACAGACCGGCGGGAGGCTACACCTTC. It is translated as CASSYRPAGGYTF.

In this sample, this clone turned up a few times. The chain carries TRBV7-9 and TRBJ2-1; D remains unclear. Germline V gives CDR1 SEHNR, CDR2 FQNEAQ (reference sequence). Between the trimmed V and J ends, which lost 4 bases and 6 bases, there was a span of 13 bases. The CDR3 runs 14 residues. The CDR3 here is CASSSEQVPNEQFF. CDR3 sequence (DNA): TGTGCCAGCAGCTCCGAACAAGTTCCCAATGAGCAGTTCTTC.

This sequence joins TRBV29-1 and TRBJ1-4; TRBD1 aligns across 7 bases. This CDR3 is 13 amino acids long. Germline V gives CDR1 SQVTM, CDR2 ANQGSEA. Trimming removed 4 bases from V and 8 bases from J; junction bases left unmatched: 7. The CDR3 DNA follows: TGCAGCGTTGTCGGGACAGATCAAGAAAAACTGTTTTTT. The encoded protein is CSVVGTDQEKLFF. Variable domain in full (rest from reference TRBV29-1 and TRBJ1-4): SAVISQKPSRDICQRGTSLTIQCQVDSQVTMMFWYRQQPGQSLTLIATANQGSEATYESGFVIDKFPISRPNLTFSTLTVSNMSPEDSSIYLCSVVGTDQEKLFFGSGTQLSVL.

This clone occurred a few times. The chain recombines TRBV6-1 with TRBJ2-1, with TRBD2 identical over 11 bases. This CDR3 contains 15 residues. The J segment lost 9 bases and the V segment lost 4 bases, leaving 8 bases of the junction unmatched. Germline V gene data show CDR1 as MNHNS and CDR2 as SASEGT. The CDR3 loop is CASSVLAGEGIEQFF. CDR3 coding DNA: TGTGCCAGCAGTGTACTAGCGGGAGAGGGCATTGAGCAGTTCTTC.

This clone was observed a few times. V gene TRBV5-1 combines with J gene TRBJ2-1; TRBD2 aligns across 9 bases. V lost 0 bases, J lost 6 bases, and 4 bases stayed unmatched. Germline CDR1 SGHRS, CDR2 YFSETQ. This CDR3 is built from 15 residues. CDR3 region: CASSLGSGSGNEQFF. The CDR3 DNA follows: TGCGCCAGCAGCTTGGGTAGCGGGAGTGGCAATGAGCAGTTCTTC. The full variable domain, with the rest looked up from reference TRBV5-1 and TRBJ2-1, is KAGVTQTPRYLIKTRGQQVTLSCSPISGHRSVSWYQQTPGQGLQFLFEYFSETQRNKGNFPGRFSGRQFSNSRSEMNVSTLELGDSALYLCASSLGSGSGNEQFFGPGTRLTVL.

This clone has just a few counts. The chain links TRBV29-1 to TRBJ2-1; 7 bases map to TRBD2. V lost 7 bases to trimming and J lost 10 bases; unmatched junction nucleotides: 19. The germline CDR1 and CDR2 sequences are SQVTM and ANQGSEA. The CDR3 is 15 amino acids. Written as DNA, the CDR3 is TGCAGCGCGGAAGGGTCACTAGCGAGTCTCAGGGAGCAGTTCTTC. Encoded protein: CSAEGSLASLREQFF.

The chain links TRBV5-6 to TRBJ2-5, with 9 bases lining up with TRBD1. From germline, CDR1 is SGHDT and CDR2 YYEEEE. J was trimmed by 4 bases and V by 4 bases; bases with no gene match: 11. The CDR3 has 16 amino acids. The DNA of the CDR3 is TGTGCCAGCAGCCCCCTGGGACAGGGAGAAACAGAGACCCAGTACTTC. It specifies CASSPLGQGETETQYF.

The genes are TRBV6-1 and TRBJ2-5; D unresolved. The CDR3 extends over 11 amino acids. The V end lost 6 bases, the J end lost 5 bases, and 7 bases lay between the germline ends. Germline values: CDR1 MNHNS, CDR2 SASEGT. The CDR3 region has the DNA TGTGCCAGCAGCCGAGCGGAGACCCAGTACTTC. It is translated as CASSRAETQYF.

V usage is TRBV2 and J usage is TRBJ2-4, with TRBD2 matching 7 bases. The germline gives CDR1 SNHLY, CDR2 FYNNEI. V lost 7 bases and J lost 4; bases outside the gene matches: 7. This CDR3 is built from 14 residues. CDR3 amino acids: CASMGGSQKNIQYF. CDR3 DNA sequence: TGTGCCAGCATGGGGGGGAGCCAGAAAAACATTCAGTACTTC.

This clone was detected only a few times. This chain joins TRBV7-3 and TRBJ2-1, with 9 positions matching TRBD2. The J segment lost 4 bases and the V segment lost 5 bases, leaving 6 bases of the junction unmatched. The length of the CDR3 is 15 residues. Germline lookup yields CDR1 SGHTA and CDR2 FQGTGA. CDR3 amino acids: CASSISGRYYNEQFF. DNA of the CDR3: TGTGCCAGCAGCATCAGCGGGAGGTATTACAATGAGCAGTTCTTC.

V usage is TRBV5-4 and J usage is TRBJ2-1; TRBD2 agrees at 9 bases. This CDR3 has 15 amino acids. CDR1 is SGHNT and CDR2 is YYREEE in the germline V gene (reference sequence). With V trimmed by 3 bases and J by 3 bases, 4 bases remained unmatched. CDR3 residues: CASSWGLAGYNEQFF. CDR3 nucleotides: TGTGCCAGCAGCTGGGGACTAGCAGGCTACAATGAGCAGTTCTTC.

The V call is TRBV5-6, the J call TRBJ2-7; D unresolved. With 2 bases removed from V and 0 bases from J, the gap between germline ends came to 9 bases. The CDR3 totals 14 residues. In germline, CDR1 is SGHDT, CDR2 YYEEEE. The CDR3 DNA reads TGTGCCAGCAGCTTACGCAGTTACTCCTACGAGCAGTACTTC. Amino acids: CASSLRSYSYEQYF.

This clone was seen more than once but under ten times. The chain has TRBV19 and TRBJ2-7, with a weak D call TRBD2 (6 bases). Germline values: CDR1 LNHDA, CDR2 SQIVND (reference sequence). CDR3 length: 14 residues. V was trimmed by 10 bases and J by 4 bases, leaving 20 bases between them. CDR3 bases: TGTGCCACCGAGGACACTGCGGGGCAATACGAGCAGTACTTC. Its protein product is CATEDTAGQYEQYF.

This chain links TRBV9 with TRBJ2-3; 14 bases are a match to TRBD2. Germline V CDR1 and CDR2: SGDLS, YYNGEE. The V segment lost 4 bases and the J segment 4 bases; nucleotides outside the gene matches: 8. This CDR3 is built from 17 residues. CDR3 coding DNA: TGTGCCAGCAGCTACAGACTAGCGGGAGGGGTCCCAGATACGCAGTATTTT. It yields the protein CASSYRLAGGVPDTQYF.

This clone showed up just a few times. The chain joins TRBV7-9 to TRBJ2-1, with D hard to call. The CDR3 is 11 residues long. CDR1 and CDR2 from the germline V gene are SEHNR and FQNEAQ (reference sequence). V lost 1 base to trimming and J lost 14 bases, with 9 bases between them. The CDR3 protein is CASSLVSNEFF. The CDR3, as DNA: TGTGCCAGCAGCTTAGTTAGTAATGAGTTCTTC.

This chain links TRBV7-2 with TRBJ2-7; 12 bases fit TRBD2. Trimming removed 5 bases from V and 3 bases from J; junction bases left unmatched: 5. The length of the CDR3 is 15 residues. Germline CDR1 and CDR2: SGHTA and FQGNSA. The CDR3 DNA reads TGTGCCAGCAGCACTAGCGGGGGGAACGGCTACGAGCAGTACTTC. Its protein product is CASSTSGGNGYEQYF.